This T cell receptor (beta chain) was recovered during a study of cytomegalovirus exposure and HLA in healthy donors. Overall study: In a previous analysis, approximately 110 million unique TCR beta sequences were found from 150 million to 200 million T cells.

It was with 60 Vbeta and 13 Jbeta primers that the PCR ran. In the original analysis: The count from a later analysis was some 76 million unique TCR beta chains, some 10 million of them shared. Repertoires were generated with immunoSEQ multiplex PCR, while TCRdb's copy carries only in-frame clones and drops some. From that table come the V and J calls and clone size; the DNA was used to work out D and trimming. The table has about 180,000 clones, just under 85% seen once; the top ten hold around 4.9%. Points on this clone: Its antigen is still unknown.

Points from the study as a whole: The authors enumerated over 150 TCR beta chains as linked to cytomegalovirus.

Everyone who donated was a healthy bone marrow donor. CDR3 size: 14 residues. Germline V gene lookup returns CDR1 MGHDK and CDR2 SYGVNS. Between the trimmed V and J ends, which lost 4 bases and 2 bases, there was a span of 10 bases. V and J are TRBV25-1 and TRBJ2-3; D gene ambiguous. The TCR comes from a girl between 5 and 17 years old in good health and CMV-seropositive. The sequenced material came from PBMCs. CDR3 sequence reads: CASSVFKSTDTQYF. As DNA, the CDR3 is TGTGCCAGCAGTGTGTTCAAATCCACAGATACGCAGTATTTT.